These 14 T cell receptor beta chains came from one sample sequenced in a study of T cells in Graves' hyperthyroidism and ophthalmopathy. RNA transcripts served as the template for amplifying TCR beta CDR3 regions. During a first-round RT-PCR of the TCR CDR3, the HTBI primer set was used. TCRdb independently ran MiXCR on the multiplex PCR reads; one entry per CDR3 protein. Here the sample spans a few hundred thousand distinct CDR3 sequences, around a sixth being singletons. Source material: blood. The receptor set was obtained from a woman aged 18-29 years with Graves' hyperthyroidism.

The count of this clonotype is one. CDR3 bases: TGTGCCAGCAGTCCCGGGGTCCATCAGCCCCAGCATTTT. Translation gives CASSPGVHQPQHF. V gene TRBV12-3 or TRBV12-4 combines with J gene TRBJ1-5; D is uncertain. The CDR3 runs 13 residues. V was trimmed by 5 bases and J by 5 bases, leaving 10 bases between them.

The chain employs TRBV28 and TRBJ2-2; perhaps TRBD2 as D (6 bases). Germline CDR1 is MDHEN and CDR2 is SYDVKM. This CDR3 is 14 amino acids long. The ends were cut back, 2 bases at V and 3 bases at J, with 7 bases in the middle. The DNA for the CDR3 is TGTGCCAGCAGTTTAGGGGACTACACCGGGGAGCTGTTTTTT. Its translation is CASSLGDYTGELFF.

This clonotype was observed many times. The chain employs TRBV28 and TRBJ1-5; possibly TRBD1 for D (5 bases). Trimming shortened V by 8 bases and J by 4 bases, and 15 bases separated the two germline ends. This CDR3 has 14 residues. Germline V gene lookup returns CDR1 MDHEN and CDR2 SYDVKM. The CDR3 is CASATTGENQPQHF. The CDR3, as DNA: TGTGCCAGCGCCACCACAGGTGAAAATCAGCCCCAGCATTTT.

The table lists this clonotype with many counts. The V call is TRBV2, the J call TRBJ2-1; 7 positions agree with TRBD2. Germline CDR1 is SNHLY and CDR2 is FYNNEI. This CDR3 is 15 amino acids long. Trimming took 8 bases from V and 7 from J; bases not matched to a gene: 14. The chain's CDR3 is CASFFRLAGGNEQFF. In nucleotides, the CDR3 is TGTGCCAGCTTTTTTAGGCTAGCCGGGGGGAATGAGCAGTTCTTC.

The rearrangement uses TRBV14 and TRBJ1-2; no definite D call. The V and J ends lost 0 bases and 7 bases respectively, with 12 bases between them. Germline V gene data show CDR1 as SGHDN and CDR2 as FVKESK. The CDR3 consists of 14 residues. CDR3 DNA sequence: TGTGCCAGCAGCCAAGAATCTCGCCGGCGTGGCTACACCTTC. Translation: CASSQESRRRGYTF.

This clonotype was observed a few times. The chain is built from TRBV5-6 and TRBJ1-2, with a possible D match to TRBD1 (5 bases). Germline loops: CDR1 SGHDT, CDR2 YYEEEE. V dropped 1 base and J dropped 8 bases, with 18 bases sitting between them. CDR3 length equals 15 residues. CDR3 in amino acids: CASSLLGRGPPGYTF. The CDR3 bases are TGTGCCAGCAGCTTGTTGGGTAGGGGCCCACCGGGCTACACCTTC.

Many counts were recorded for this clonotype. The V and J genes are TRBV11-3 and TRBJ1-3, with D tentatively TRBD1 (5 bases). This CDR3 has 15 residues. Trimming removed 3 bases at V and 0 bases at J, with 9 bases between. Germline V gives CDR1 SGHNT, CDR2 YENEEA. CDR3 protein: CASSFGTISGNTIYF. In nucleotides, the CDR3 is TGTGCCAGCAGCTTTGGGACCATCTCTGGAAACACCATATATTTT.

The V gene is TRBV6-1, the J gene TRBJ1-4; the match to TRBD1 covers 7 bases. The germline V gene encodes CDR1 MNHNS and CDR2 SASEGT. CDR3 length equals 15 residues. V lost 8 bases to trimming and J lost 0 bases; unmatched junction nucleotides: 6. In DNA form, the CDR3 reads TGTGCCAGCGGACGGGACAGACCAACTAATGAAAAACTGTTTTTT. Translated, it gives CASGRDRPTNEKLFF.

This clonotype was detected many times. The CDR3 spells CASRALEETRYGYTF. The CDR3 coding sequence is TGTGCCTCCAGAGCACTAGAGGAGACCCGCTATGGCTACACCTTC. V usage is TRBV6-1 and J usage is TRBJ1-2; D ambiguous. CDR3 length: 15 amino acids. Germline CDR1 MNHNS, CDR2 SASEGT. V lost 11 bases, J lost 4 bases, and 23 bases lay in between.

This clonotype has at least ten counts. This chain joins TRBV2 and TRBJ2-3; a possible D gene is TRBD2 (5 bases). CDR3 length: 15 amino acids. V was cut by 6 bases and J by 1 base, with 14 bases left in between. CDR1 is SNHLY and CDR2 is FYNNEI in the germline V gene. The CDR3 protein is CASRAPGEGTDTQYF. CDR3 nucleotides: TGTGCCAGCAGAGCTCCCGGGGAAGGCACAGATACGCAGTATTTT. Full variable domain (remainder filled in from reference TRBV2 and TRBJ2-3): EPEVTQTPSHQVTQMGQEVILRCVPISNHLYFYWYRQILGQKVEFLVSFYNNEISEKSEIFDDQFSVERPDGSNFTLKIRSTKLEDSAMYFCASRAPGEGTDTQYFGPGTRLTVL.

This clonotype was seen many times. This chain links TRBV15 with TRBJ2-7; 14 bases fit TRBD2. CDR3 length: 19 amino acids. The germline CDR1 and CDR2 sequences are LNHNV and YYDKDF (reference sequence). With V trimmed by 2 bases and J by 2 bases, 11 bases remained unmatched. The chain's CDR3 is CATSRSRGLAGAFPYEQYF. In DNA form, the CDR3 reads TGTGCCACCAGCAGATCTCGGGGACTAGCGGGGGCCTTTCCCTACGAGCAGTACTTC.

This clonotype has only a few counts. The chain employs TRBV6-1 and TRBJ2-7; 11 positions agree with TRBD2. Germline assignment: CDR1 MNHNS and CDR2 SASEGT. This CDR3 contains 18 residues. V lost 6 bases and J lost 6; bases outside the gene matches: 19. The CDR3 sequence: CASSPPRRVAGGPSEQYF. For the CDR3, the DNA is TGTGCCAGCAGCCCTCCCCGAAGGGTAGCGGGGGGGCCGAGCGAGCAGTACTTC.

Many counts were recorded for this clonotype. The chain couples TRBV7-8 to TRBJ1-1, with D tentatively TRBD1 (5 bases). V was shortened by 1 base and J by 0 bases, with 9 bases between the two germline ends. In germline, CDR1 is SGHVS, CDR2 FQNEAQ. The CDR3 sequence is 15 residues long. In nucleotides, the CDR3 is TGTGCCAGCAGCTTAGTGGGACCGATGAACACTGAAGCTTTCTTT. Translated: CASSLVGPMNTEAFF.

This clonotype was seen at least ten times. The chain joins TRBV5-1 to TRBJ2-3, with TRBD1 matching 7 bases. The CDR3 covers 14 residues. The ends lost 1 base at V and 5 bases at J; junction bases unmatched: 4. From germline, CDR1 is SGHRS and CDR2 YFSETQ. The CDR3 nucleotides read TGCGCCAGCAGCTTGCAGGGGGTAGGAGATACGCAGTATTTT. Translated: CASSLQGVGDTQYF.